The entry that follows covers one T cell receptor beta chain sequence. This sample was taken from a study of T-cell reconstitution after alpha-beta-depleted transplantation in children. CDR1 and CDR2 from the germline V gene are LNHNV and YYDKDF (reference sequence). With 5 bases removed from V and 6 bases from J, the gap between germline ends came to 19 bases. The CDR3 extends over 15 amino acids. Unique molecular identifiers were incorporated during preparation of the TCRbeta library. Each CDR3 protein is one row after TCRdb ran MiXCR on the PCR reads. The repertoire holds around 530,000 distinct CDR3 sequences, with 30% to 35% as singletons.

The chain recombines TRBV15 with TRBJ1-2; D possibly corresponds to TRBD1 (6 bases). The sample consisted of PBMCs from the stem cell graft donor, taken from the stem cell graft. This clonotype was sampled from a human donor who donated a stem cell graft to a child with aplastic anemia. The CDR3 DNA reads TGTGCCACCAGCGTTCCGGACAGCCAAGGGCATGGCTACACCTTC. Its translation is CATSVPDSQGHGYTF. Using reference TRBV15 and TRBJ1-2 for the parts outside the CDR3, the full variable domain is DAMVIQNPRYQVTQFGKPVTLSCSQTLNHNVMYWYQQKSSQAPKLLFHYYDKDFNNEADTPDNFQSRRPNTSFCFLDIRSPGLGDTAMYLCATSVPDSQGHGYTFGSGTRLTVV.